Listed below are T cell receptor beta chains from one sample, sequenced in a study of blood T cell repertoires in COVID-19. Generated by immunoSEQ multiplex PCR, the TCRdb table keeps only in-frame clones and is missing some. The table records a few hundred thousand clones, roughly 87% of them present only once. The sequenced sample was PBMCs or T cells enriched from blood (not recorded which). These TCRs come from a woman aged 30 to 39 who had recovered from COVID-19. Each CDR3 is given without its conserved first and last residue. The order of the fields is V gene, J gene, CDR3 protein.

v_gene: TRBV30
j_gene: TRBJ1-5
CDR3aa: ACRSGTGEWSNQPQH

v_gene: TRBV30
j_gene: TRBJ2-5
CDR3aa: AWEAGLTETQY

v_gene: TRBV28
j_gene: TRBJ1-5
CDR3aa: ASSLSGQGAQPQH

v_gene: TRBV30
j_gene: TRBJ1-4
CDR3aa: AWSVQGRSGKLF

v_gene: TRBV2
j_gene: TRBJ2-1
CDR3aa: ASSEASGGAWNEQF

v_gene: TRBV11-2
j_gene: TRBJ1-1
CDR3aa: ASSSRTGKANTEAF

v_gene: TRBV11-2
j_gene: TRBJ2-3
CDR3aa: ASSLEPFTSTDTQY

v_gene: TRBV6-6
j_gene: TRBJ2-2
CDR3aa: ASSYGTGGTGELF

v_gene: TRBV29-1
j_gene: TRBJ2-7
CDR3aa: SVDGTRDEQY

v_gene: TRBV10-1
j_gene: TRBJ1-2
CDR3aa: ASSEQGNYGYT

v_gene: TRBV28
j_gene: TRBJ2-7
CDR3aa: ASREVSISYEQY

v_gene: TRBV28
j_gene: TRBJ2-2
CDR3aa: ASSLGGTGELF

v_gene: TRBV28
j_gene: TRBJ2-7
CDR3aa: ASSLRDRGIYEQY

v_gene: TRBV7-6
j_gene: TRBJ2-1
CDR3aa: ASSLRHRGLATNEQF

v_gene: TRBV28
j_gene: TRBJ1-2
CDR3aa: ASTTPGTNYGYT

v_gene: TRBV19
j_gene: TRBJ1-6
CDR3aa: ASRTGQGYSPLH